This T cell receptor beta chain was sequenced during a study of T-cell reconstitution after alpha-beta-depleted transplantation in children. The junction had 17 bases not matched to a gene; V was cut back by 4 bases and J by 1 base. CDR3 length: 21 residues. Germline V lookup: CDR1 SGHVS, CDR2 FNYEAQ. Preparation of the TCRbeta library used unique molecular identifiers. MiXCR, applied by TCRdb to the PCR reads, yields one record per CDR3 protein. This sample has approximately 640,000 distinct CDR3 sequences, with roughly 15% found just once. This receptor was taken from a human donor who donated a stem cell graft to a child with acute myeloid leukemia. The chain recombines TRBV7-6 with TRBJ2-3; TRBD2 matches at 13 bases. The sequences come from PBMCs from the stem cell graft donor, collected from the stem cell graft. CDR3 DNA: TGTGCCAGCAGCTCCAAACCGGGACTAGCGGGGAGTACTCGTGGCACAGATACGCAGTATTTT. Translated, it gives CASSSKPGLAGSTRGTDTQYF.